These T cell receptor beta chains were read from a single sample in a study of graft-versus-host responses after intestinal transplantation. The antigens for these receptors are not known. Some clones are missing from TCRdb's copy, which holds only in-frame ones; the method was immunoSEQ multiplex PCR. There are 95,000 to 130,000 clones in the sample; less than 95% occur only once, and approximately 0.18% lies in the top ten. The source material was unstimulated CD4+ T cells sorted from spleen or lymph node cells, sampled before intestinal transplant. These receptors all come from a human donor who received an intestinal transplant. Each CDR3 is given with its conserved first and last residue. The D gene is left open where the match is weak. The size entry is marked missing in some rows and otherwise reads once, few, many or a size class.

TGTGCCAGCAGCTTCACTCTAGCGGGGATGAATGAGCAGTTCTTC,CASSFTLAGMNEQFF,TRBJ2-1,NA,TRBV7-6,TRBD2
TGCGCCAGCAGGGTAGCGGGAGGCCCCTACGAGCAGTACTTC,CASRVAGGPYEQYF,TRBJ2-7,NA,TRBV5-1,TRBD2
TGTGCCAGCAGCTTTCAGGGCTCCTACAATGAGCAGTTCTTC,CASSFQGSYNEQFF,TRBJ2-1,NA,TRBV7-3,NA
TGTGCCAGCAGCCCTACTTACTTATCCTACGAGCAGTACTTC,CASSPTYLSYEQYF,TRBJ2-7,NA,TRBV7-8,NA
TGTGCCAGCAGTGAAGTTCGGCGCGGGAGCTCCTACGAGCAGTACTTC,CASSEVRRGSSYEQYF,TRBJ2-7,few,TRBV6-1,TRBD2
TGTGCCAGCAGCTTACCGACAGGGGGCACAGATACGCAGTATTTT,CASSLPTGGTDTQYF,TRBJ2-3,NA,TRBV7-6,TRBD1
TGCGCCAGCAGCCAAGATTTTACCGGGGGGGCGCGAGAGACCCAGTACTTC,CASSQDFTGGARETQYF,TRBJ2-5,NA,TRBV4-1,TRBD2
TGTGCCAGCAGCTCACAGGGGACTTCTGGCTACACCTTC,CASSSQGTSGYTF,TRBJ1-2,NA,TRBV7-9,TRBD1
TGCAGCGTTGAGATAGCGGGAGATAGAGAGACCCAGTACTTC,CSVEIAGDRETQYF,TRBJ2-5,NA,TRBV29-1,TRBD2
TGTGCCAGCAGCTTGGTTAGCGGGTACGAGCAGTACTTC,CASSLVSGYEQYF,TRBJ2-7,NA,TRBV5-4,TRBD2
TGTGCCAGCAGTCAACAGGGGGCGGGCGATGGCTACACCTTC,CASSQQGAGDGYTF,TRBJ1-2,few,TRBV6-5,TRBD1
TGTGCCAGCAGCGTAGAATGGGGGCTCACTGAAGCTTTCTTT,CASSVEWGLTEAFF,TRBJ1-1,once,TRBV9,NA
TGTGCCAGCAGAGACAGGGACGACACCTTC,CASRDRDDTF,TRBJ1-2,NA,TRBV2,TRBD1
TGTGCCAGCAGCGGGGGGACTAACTATGGCTACACCTTC,CASSGGTNYGYTF,TRBJ1-2,NA,TRBV2,NA
TGCGCCAGCAGCTTGGGCTACCAACGAGATACGCAGTATTTT,CASSLGYQRDTQYF,TRBJ2-3,NA,TRBV5-1,NA
TGTGCCAGCAGTGGAGGGTTAAATGAAAAACTGTTTTTT,CASSGGLNEKLFF,TRBJ1-4,NA,TRBV2,NA
TGTGCCAGCAGCCCCCGTGGGAGCGAAGGCACCGGGGAGCTGTTTTTT,CASSPRGSEGTGELFF,TRBJ2-2,NA,TRBV7-7,NA
TGTGCCAGCAGCCAGCCGGGGATCGGGAACTACGAGCAGTACTTC,CASSQPGIGNYEQYF,TRBJ2-7,NA,TRBV28,NA
TGTGCCAGCAGCCTACAGGGTCCCGAGCAGTACTTC,CASSLQGPEQYF,TRBJ2-7,NA,TRBV7-9,NA
TGTGCCAGCAGCTTTTGGGCTAGCGGGGGGACCAAGTACCAAGAGACCCAGTACTTC,CASSFWASGGTKYQETQYF,TRBJ2-5,NA,TRBV7-2,TRBD2
TGCAGCGTGTTGGACAGGAAAGGGAATGAGCAGTTCTTC,CSVLDRKGNEQFF,TRBJ2-1,few,TRBV29-1,TRBD1
TGTGCCAGCAGCTTAAGACAGGGGATGGAAAAACTGTTTTTT,CASSLRQGMEKLFF,TRBJ1-4,NA,TRBV7-2,TRBD1
TGTGCCATCAGTGATGACCAGTACAGGGGGCAGTTCTTC,CAISDDQYRGQFF,TRBJ2-1,NA,TRBV10-3,TRBD1
TGTGCCAGCAGCCCGACAGGGATGAACACTGAAGCTTTCTTT,CASSPTGMNTEAFF,TRBJ1-1,NA,TRBV6-5,TRBD1
TGTGCCAGCAGATTACCTATCCTCAATGAGCAGTTCTTC,CASRLPILNEQFF,TRBJ2-1,NA,TRBV2,NA
TGTGCCTGGAGTGCGACAGGTCTGAAGTCTCAGCCCCAGCATTTT,CAWSATGLKSQPQHF,TRBJ1-5,few,TRBV30,NA
TGTGCCAGCTCACCTGCGGACTATACCGGGGAGCTGTTTTTT,CASSPADYTGELFF,TRBJ2-2,once,TRBV18,NA
TGTGCCAGCAGTGAGGGTGGGACAGCTAACTATGGCTACACCTTC,CASSEGGTANYGYTF,TRBJ1-2,few,TRBV2,TRBD1
TGTGCCAGCAGCGTGAAGTCCCTCTCCCTATTAGCGGGAGTTCGGGATGAGCAGTTCTTC,CASSVKSLSLLAGVRDEQFF,TRBJ2-1,NA,TRBV9,TRBD2
TGTGCCAGCAGTGACAGCTACGAGCAGTACTTC,CASSDSYEQYF,TRBJ2-7,few,TRBV25-1,NA
TGTGCCAGCAGCCACTCGGGGGGCTACGAGCAGTACTTC,CASSHSGGYEQYF,TRBJ2-7,NA,TRBV25-1,TRBD2
TGTGCCAGCAGCTTAGCGGGCAAGGATGGTTACTATGGCTACACCTTC,CASSLAGKDGYYGYTF,TRBJ1-2,once,TRBV7-2,NA
TGTGCCAGCAGCCTAGGTGGGGCCCTCACCCTCGGGGAGCTGTTTTTT,CASSLGGALTLGELFF,TRBJ2-2,NA,TRBV7-2,NA
TGTGCCAGTAGTATAGATCAGGGGCCCTACGAGCAGTACTTC,CASSIDQGPYEQYF,TRBJ2-7,NA,TRBV19,NA
TGCGCCAGCAGCTGGGGACTAGCGGGAGAGGTCGGGGAGCTGTTTTTT,CASSWGLAGEVGELFF,TRBJ2-2,once,TRBV5-1,TRBD2
TGTGCCAGCAGTGTCGTAGCGAGCTACGAGCAGTACTTC,CASSVVASYEQYF,TRBJ2-7,NA,TRBV6-1,NA
TGTGCCTGCCGGCGGGTTTTTAATGAAAAACTGTTTTTT,CACRRVFNEKLFF,TRBJ1-4,few,TRBV30,NA
TGTGCCAGCAGCTTAGATGGGCACTCCTACGAGCAGTACTTC,CASSLDGHSYEQYF,TRBJ2-7,NA,TRBV11-2,NA
TGTGCCTGGAGTGTACTTAGCGGGAGGGGTGAGACCCAGTACTTC,CAWSVLSGRGETQYF,TRBJ2-5,once,TRBV30,TRBD2
TGTGCCAGCAGCTTGGCTTCTTGGGGCGACGGGGGCACTGAAGCTTTCTTT,CASSLASWGDGGTEAFF,TRBJ1-1,NA,TRBV5-8,NA
TGTGCCAGCAGTTTCGGGGACAGCTATAATTCACCCCTCCACTTT,CASSFGDSYNSPLHF,TRBJ1-6,NA,TRBV28,TRBD1
TGTGCCAGCAGTCCGCGGGGCATACCAGGCTACACCTTC,CASSPRGIPGYTF,TRBJ1-2,NA,TRBV27,NA
TGTGCCAGCCAGACAGGGCTGGACTATGGCTACACCTTC,CASQTGLDYGYTF,TRBJ1-2,NA,TRBV19,TRBD1
TGCGCCAGCAGCTTGGGCCCCGCCCTTACTGGAGCGGATACGCAGTATTTT,CASSLGPALTGADTQYF,TRBJ2-3,NA,TRBV5-1,NA
TGTGCCAGCAGCATCGCAACAGGGGTTATGTCACCCCTCCACTTT,CASSIATGVMSPLHF,TRBJ1-6,NA,TRBV27,TRBD1
TGTGCCATCAGTGAGACAGGCACAGATACGCAGTATTTT,CAISETGTDTQYF,TRBJ2-3,NA,TRBV10-3,NA
TGTGCCATCGGTCAGGCATTGGATTCACCCCTCCACTTT,CAIGQALDSPLHF,TRBJ1-6,NA,TRBV10-3,NA
TGTGCCAGCAGCCCACCGGGACTTAGCCTCAATGAGCAGTTCTTC,CASSPPGLSLNEQFF,TRBJ2-1,NA,TRBV7-9,NA
TGTGCCAGCAGCCAAAGGCGCGGTTGGTGGGAGACCCAGTACTTC,CASSQRRGWWETQYF,TRBJ2-5,NA,TRBV14,NA
TGTGCCAGCAGCCCCATGAGGGAGGGCCTCACCGGGGAGCTGTTTTTT,CASSPMREGLTGELFF,TRBJ2-2,NA,TRBV5-4,TRBD2
TGTGCCAGCAGTTACTCGATGGATAGGGGGTCCCAGCATTTT,CASSYSMDRGSQHF,TRBJ1-5,NA,TRBV6-5,NA
TGCGCCAGCAGCTTGACAGGGCCCCCCGAAAAACTGTTTTTT,CASSLTGPPEKLFF,TRBJ1-4,NA,TRBV5-1,NA